This passage covers 19 T cell receptor beta chains from one sample sequenced in a study of CD8+ T cells in alopecia areata. Extraction of RNA preceded its reverse transcription into cDNA, which served as the sequencing template. Only in-frame clones appear in the TCRdb table, and some are missing; sequencing was by immunoSEQ multiplex PCR. The table lists more than 250,000 clones, no singletons, with more than 1% in the top ten. On the basis of CD4, CD8alpha, NKG2D, NKG2ACE and other markers, pooled cutaneous lymph node cells were sorted. Sequenced input: CD4+ T cells sorted from a lymph node. These receptors all stem from a C3H/HeJ mouse with alopecia areata. The mouse strain carries the MHC haplotype H2-k.

As concerns this clone: Germline and genes: mouse. The read gets to within 4 residues of the CDR3 end, and the germline J gene fills in the rest. Other DNA sequences within the sample encode an identical CDR3. This chain connects TRBV1 to TRBJ2-1; 7 positions agree with TRBD2. The CDR3 loop spans 15 amino acids. Germline CDR1 and CDR2: NSQYPW and LRSPGD (reference sequence). The trim removed 3 bases at V and 3 bases at J, leaving 5 bases unmatched. CDR3 amino acids: CTCSAAGTVYAEQFF. The part of the CDR3 DNA that was read is TGCACCTGCAGTGCCGCCGGGACTGTCTATGCT.

Comments on this clone: Any gene name here is a mouse gene name. The CDR3 end is not reached by the read, which stops 4 residues before it; the germline J gene fills it in. J is TRBJ2-5 and V is TRBV13-1; D might be TRBD1 (5 bases). This CDR3 contains 14 residues. Germline CDR1 reads NSHNY; CDR2 reads SYGAGN. V gave up 0 bases and J gave up 2 bases, with 7 bases separating them. CDR3 DNA, as far as it was read: TGTGCCAGCAGTGATGGCAGGGTCCAAGAC. Its protein product is CASSDGRVQD. The complete CDR3 sequence is CASSDGRVQDTQYF.

Comments on this clone: Mouse germline and gene names are used. The sequenced fragment ends 3 residues before the CDR3 boundary, so the rest is inferred from the germline J gene. This rearrangement joins TRBV13-3 to TRBJ1-6, with D possibly being TRBD1 (6 bases). TRBJ1-6 is placed among ORFs of uncertain function. Germline values: CDR1 NNHDY, CDR2 SYVADS. V lost 5 bases and J lost 0, with 9 bases in between. This CDR3 has 15 residues. Incomplete CDR3 DNA: TGTGCCAGCAGAAAGGGGGATTCCTATAATTCGCCC. This sequence encodes CASRKGDSYNSP. The entire CDR3 sequence reads CASRKGDSYNSPLYF.

Of note for this clone: Mouse names are used for the genes. The CDR3 end is not reached by the read, which stops 4 residues before it; the germline J gene fills it in. This chain connects TRBV13-1 to TRBJ2-4, with TRBD1 matching 10 bases. This CDR3 has 14 residues. Germline V gives CDR1 NSHNY, CDR2 SYGAGN. The chain's CDR3 is CASSEDRGLNTLYF. The CDR3 DNA, read in part, is TGTGCCAGCAGTGAAGACAGGGGGCTAAAC.

About this clone itself: Gene names and germline refer to mouse. The missing CDR3 end, 4 residues past where the read stops, is filled in from the germline J gene. V gene TRBV19 combines with J gene TRBJ2-2; 8 bases agree with TRBD2. CDR3 length: 15 amino acids. Per the germline V gene, CDR1 is FNHDT and CDR2 is SITEND (reference sequence). Trimming removed 6 bases from V and 0 bases from J; junction bases left unmatched: 4. The part of the CDR3 DNA that was read is TGTGCCAGCACCTCGACTGGGGCAAACACCGGG. It translates to CASTSTGANTG. The complete CDR3 protein is CASTSTGANTGQLYF.

In regard to this clone: Gene and germline names: mouse. The read stops 4 residues short of the end of the CDR3; the missing end is completed from the germline J gene. Other DNA sequences in the same sample also yield this CDR3. The chain uses TRBV19 and TRBJ2-7; 9 bases line up with TRBD2. This CDR3 is built from 14 residues. Germline-derived CDR1 and CDR2 are FNHDT and SITEND (reference sequence). CDR3 loop: CASSIPGGGYEQYF. The sequenced CDR3 bases are TGTGCCAGCAGTATACCTGGGGGGGGATAT.

As regards this clone: Gene labels here are mouse ones. The read terminates 4 residues before the CDR3 end, so the remaining end is supplied by the germline J gene. Other DNA sequences in the sample encode the same CDR3. J is TRBJ1-2 and V is TRBV1, with D possibly matching TRBD1 (6 bases). This CDR3 comprises 14 residues. With 3 bases removed from V and 0 bases from J, the gap between germline ends came to 8 bases. Germline V lookup: CDR1 NSQYPW, CDR2 LRSPGD (reference sequence). CDR3: CTCSATGTNSDYTF. The sequenced CDR3 bases are TGCACCTGCAGTGCCACAGGGACAAACTCC.

This clone showed up just a few times. Gene names and germline match the mouse. The read finishes 4 residues shy of the CDR3 end, and the germline J gene is used to complete it. The rearrangement joins TRBV13-3 to TRBJ2-3; 9 nucleotides match TRBD1. The CDR3 runs to 14 residues. Germline V gene data show CDR1 as NNHDY and CDR2 as SYVADS. V shed 6 bases, J shed 3 bases, and the junction held 5 bases outside the gene matches. CDR3 DNA (partial): TGTGCCAGCAAGGGGGACAGGGTGGCAGAA. It translates to CASKGDRVAE. The complete CDR3 protein is CASKGDRVAETLYF.

Note on this clone: The genes are named according to mouse. The CDR3 goes on 4 residues after the read ends, and that part is filled in from the germline J gene. The V and J genes are TRBV19 and TRBJ1-2; 12 positions match TRBD1. CDR3 length: 15 residues. Per germline, CDR1 FNHDT and CDR2 SITEND (reference sequence). Unmatched junction bases numbered 5, after V lost 4 bases and J lost 4 bases. The CDR3 spells CASSSGTGGISDYTF. CDR3 DNA, as far as it was read: TGTGCCAGCAGTTCCGGGACAGGGGGCATCTCC.

This clone was counted between two and nine times. The genes are named according to mouse. The read ends 4 residues before the CDR3 terminus; that terminus is restored from the germline J gene. This CDR3 is also generated by other DNA sequences in the sample. This chain joins TRBV19 and TRBJ1-1; D is perhaps TRBD1 (5 bases). V was pared by 2 bases and J by 1 base, with 9 bases between. The CDR3 contains 14 residues. Per the germline V gene, CDR1 is FNHDT and CDR2 is SITEND (reference sequence). The part of the CDR3 DNA that was read is TGTGCCAGCAGTATCAGGCAGGGAAACACA. Its translation: CASSIRQGNT. The CDR3 reads in full as CASSIRQGNTEVFF.

A remark on this clone: These gene names are mouse names. Read coverage stops 4 residues before the CDR3 terminus; the germline J gene supplies the remainder. Other DNA sequences within the sample encode an identical CDR3. V usage is TRBV19 and J usage is TRBJ2-2, with D perhaps TRBD1 (6 bases). The CDR3 is made up of 14 amino acids. Germline V gives CDR1 FNHDT, CDR2 SITEND (reference sequence). The V end was cut by 2 bases, the J end by 3 bases, with 8 bases between. The part of the CDR3 DNA that was read is TGTGCCAGCAGTATTGGGACATACACCGGG. Its protein product is CASSIGTYTG. The whole CDR3 region reads CASSIGTYTGQLYF.

Notes on this clone: Germline and genes here are mouse. The read ends 4 residues early relative to the CDR3; the germline J gene fills the gap. The identical CDR3 is also encoded by other nucleotide sequences in the sample. The chain combines TRBV19 with TRBJ2-2; 9 bases are a match to TRBD1. This CDR3 has 15 amino acids. J was trimmed by 0 bases and V by 4 bases; bases with no gene match: 1. Per germline, CDR1 FNHDT and CDR2 SITEND (reference sequence). Here the CDR3 reads CASSGQGTNTGQLYF. The DNA read from the CDR3 is TGTGCCAGCAGTGGACAGGGGACAAACACCGGG.

In regard to this clone: Germline and genes here are mouse. The DNA ends 4 residues before the CDR3 does, and the rest of the CDR3 is filled in from the germline J gene. This specimen includes other DNA sequences encoding the same CDR3. This chain joins TRBV5 and TRBJ1-2, with 9 bases lining up with TRBD1. V trimming: 3 bases; J trimming: 4 bases; junction bases outside the gene matches: 3. The CDR3 extends over 14 amino acids. Germline assignment: CDR1 LGHNA and CDR2 YNLKQL (reference sequence). The sequenced CDR3 bases are TGTGCCAGCAGCCAGGAGACAGGGGGCTCC. Amino acids: CASSQETGGS. The full-length CDR3 reads as CASSQETGGSDYTF.

This clone was seen more than once but under ten times. The germline and genes are mouse ones. The read terminates 4 residues before the CDR3 end, so the remaining end is supplied by the germline J gene. V and J are TRBV13-1 and TRBJ2-1; tentatively, D is TRBD1 (5 bases). Deletions cut 2 bases from V and 5 bases from J, with 5 bases between. Germline lookup yields CDR1 NSHNY and CDR2 SYGAGN. CDR3 size: 12 residues. Incomplete CDR3 DNA: TGTGCCAGCAGTGAGACAGATGCT. Protein sequence: CASSETDA. The complete CDR3 sequence is CASSETDAEQFF.

Concerning this clone itself: Gene names follow the mouse nomenclature. With the read ending 4 residues before the CDR3 end, the germline J gene is used to fill in that end. The gene calls are TRBV1 and TRBJ2-2, with TRBD1 as a possible D gene (6 bases). The ends were cut back, 5 bases at V and 0 bases at J, with 10 bases in the middle. Germline loops: CDR1 NSQYPW, CDR2 LRSPGD (reference sequence). CDR3 length equals 15 residues. The CDR3 sequence: CTCSTGRANTGQLYF. The CDR3 DNA, read in part, is TGCACCTGCAGTACAGGGCGGGCAAACACCGGG.

This clone was picked up a small number of times. All gene names here are mouse names. Within the sample, other DNA sequences also encode this same CDR3. CDR3 bases read: TGTGCCAGCAGTGCCGACTGGGGCCAAGAC. This gives the protein CASSADWGQD. The CDR3 reads in full as CASSADWGQDTQYF. The chain couples TRBV13-1 to TRBJ2-5; the match to TRBD2 covers 8 bases. The sequence runs out 4 residues before the end of the CDR3; the remainder is reconstructed from the germline J gene. Trimming removed 3 bases from V and 2 bases from J; junction bases left unmatched: 2. Germline CDR1 reads NSHNY; CDR2 reads SYGAGN. The CDR3 sequence is 14 residues long.

This clone was detected a few times. The gene symbols are mouse symbols. The CDR3 end falls 4 residues outside the read, so it is completed with the germline J gene. The J gene is TRBJ1-2, the V gene TRBV13-1; TRBD1 is a possible D gene (5 bases). The germline gives CDR1 NSHNY, CDR2 SYGAGN. V dropped 0 bases and J dropped 0 bases, with 12 bases sitting between them. The CDR3 consists of 16 residues. CDR3 in amino acids: CASSDAGYGANSDYTF. Partial CDR3 DNA: TGTGCCAGCAGTGATGCAGGGTATGGTGCAAACTCC.

Details on this clone: The gene names given are mouse names. The CDR3 extends 4 residues past the end of the read, so its final part is completed from the germline J gene. This chain uses TRBV13-1 with TRBJ2-5, with TRBD1 matching over 7 bases. Unmatched junction bases numbered 5, after V lost 4 bases and J lost 0 bases. The CDR3 consists of 15 residues. The germline V gene has CDR1 NSHNY and CDR2 SYGAGN. The CDR3 is CASSRRDSNQDTQYF. The DNA read from the CDR3 is TGTGCCAGCAGTCGCCGGGACAGTAACCAAGAC.

This clone was counted a few times. Mouse germline and gene names are used. The read is 4 residues too short to cover the CDR3 end, so that end is filled in from the germline J gene. The same CDR3 can be traced to other DNA sequences in this sample. This chain uses TRBV13-1 with TRBJ2-3, with D perhaps TRBD1 (5 bases). The V end was cut by 5 bases, the J end by 0 bases, with 10 bases between. The germline CDR1 and CDR2 sequences are NSHNY and SYGAGN. The CDR3 length is 14 residues. CDR3 sequence reads: CASSRQTSAETLYF. Partial CDR3 DNA: TGTGCCAGCAGCCGACAGACTAGTGCAGAA.